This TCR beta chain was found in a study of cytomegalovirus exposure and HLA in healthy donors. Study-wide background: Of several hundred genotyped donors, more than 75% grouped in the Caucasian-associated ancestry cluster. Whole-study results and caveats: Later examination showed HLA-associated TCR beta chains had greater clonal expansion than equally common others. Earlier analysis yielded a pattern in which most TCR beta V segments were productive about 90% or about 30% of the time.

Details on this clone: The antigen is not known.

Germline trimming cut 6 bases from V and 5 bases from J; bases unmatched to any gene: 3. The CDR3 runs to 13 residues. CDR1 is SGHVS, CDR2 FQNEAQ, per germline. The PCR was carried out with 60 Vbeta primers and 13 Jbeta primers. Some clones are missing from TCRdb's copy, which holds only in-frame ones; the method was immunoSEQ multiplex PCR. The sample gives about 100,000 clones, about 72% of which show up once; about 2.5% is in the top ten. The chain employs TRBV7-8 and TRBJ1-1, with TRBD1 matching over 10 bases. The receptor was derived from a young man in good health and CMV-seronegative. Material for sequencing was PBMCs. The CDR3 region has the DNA TGTGCCAGCAGGCGGACAGGGGGGACTGAAGCTTTCTTT. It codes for CASRRTGGTEAFF.